Shown below are 19 T cell receptor beta chains from a single sample sequenced in a study of regulatory T cells in long-lasting Graves disease. Time point indicated: newly diagnosed GD, antithyroid drugs for less than 3 months. Scientists built the TCR library using RNA that was extracted from PBMCs. iRepertoire HTBI primers and Arm-PCR of CDR3 regions built TCR beta libraries. TCRdb analysed the multiplex PCR reads with MiXCR anew, one entry per CDR3 protein. The sample carries about 500,000 distinct CDR3 sequences, around 13% recorded once. The sample also formed part of further work on T cells in Graves' hyperthyroidism and ophthalmopathy.

The specimen was peripheral blood mononuclear cells (PBMCs), collected at new diagnosis, from a patient treated with antithyroid drugs. The receptors here all came from a woman under 40 with Graves disease.

This clonotype was seen at least ten times. The chain recombines TRBV28 with TRBJ2-3; D possibly corresponds to TRBD2 (5 bases). CDR1 is MDHEN, CDR2 SYDVKM, per germline. Trimming left V 5 bases short and J 6 bases short, with 18 bases between. The CDR3 loop spans 15 amino acids. The CDR3 region has the DNA TGTGCCAGCAGTCCTGGCGGACTCGCCCCGGATACGCAGTATTTT. Its protein is CASSPGGLAPDTQYF.

This clonotype was counted a few times. This rearrangement joins TRBV5-1 to TRBJ1-1, with TRBD1 matching 8 bases. V shed 4 bases and J 5 bases; nucleotides not matched to a gene: 7. CDR3 length equals 14 residues. Germline lookup yields CDR1 SGHRS and CDR2 YFSETQ. The DNA for the CDR3 is TGCGCCAGCAGCCACCGGACAGGGAGTACTGAAGCTTTCTTT. Amino acid sequence: CASSHRTGSTEAFF.

A few counts support this clonotype. The chain joins TRBV3-1 to TRBJ2-4; a possible D gene is TRBD2 (5 bases). Germline lookup yields CDR1 LGHDT and CDR2 YNNKEL (reference sequence). V shed 4 bases and J shed 2 bases, with 12 bases lying between them. CDR3 length: 15 residues. Here the CDR3 DNA reads TGTGCCAGCAGCCGGGCTAGCCTATCCAAAAACATTCAGTACTTC. It translates to CASSRASLSKNIQYF.

This clonotype was detected many times. J is TRBJ1-2 and V is TRBV3-1; D not certain. The germline V gene has CDR1 LGHDT and CDR2 YNNKEL (reference sequence). The CDR3 contains 12 residues. The germline V and J ends were trimmed by 1 base and 5 bases, with 5 bases remaining between them. This CDR3 reads CASSQGMYGYTF. DNA for the CDR3: TGTGCCAGCAGCCAAGGGATGTATGGCTACACCTTC.

The chain combines TRBV20-1 with TRBJ2-7, with D possibly matching TRBD2 (6 bases). V lost 1 base and J 3 bases, leaving 10 bases between the germline ends. The CDR3 is made up of 13 amino acids. Germline loops: CDR1 DFQATT, CDR2 SNEGSKA (reference sequence). Here the CDR3 reads CSARAGGVYEQYF. The DNA of the CDR3 is TGCAGTGCTAGAGCTGGAGGGGTCTACGAGCAGTACTTC.

This clonotype was seen many times. Here the CDR3 reads CASSSQGQITGELFF. The CDR3 DNA sequence: TGTGCCAGCAGTTCCCAAGGACAGATTACCGGGGAGCTGTTTTTT. This chain connects TRBV6-5 to TRBJ2-2, with D perhaps TRBD1 (6 bases). The V and J ends lost 4 bases and 5 bases respectively, with 14 bases between them. Looked up from germline, CDR1 is MNHEY and CDR2 is SVGAGI. The CDR3 is 15 residues long.

The chain recombines TRBV7-9 with TRBJ1-2; 9 nucleotides agree with TRBD1. Germline CDR1 SEHNR, CDR2 FQNEAQ (reference sequence). The CDR3 consists of 13 residues. With 4 bases clipped from V and 8 bases from J, the junction kept 5 bases outside the gene matches. Here the CDR3 reads CASSSNRGQGYTF. Written as DNA, the CDR3 is TGTGCCAGCAGCTCCAACAGGGGGCAAGGCTACACCTTC.

This clonotype was recorded at least ten times. The chain couples TRBV3-1 to TRBJ2-7; D perhaps matches TRBD2 (6 bases). The CDR3 is made up of 15 amino acids. V was shortened by 1 base and J by 3 bases, with 13 bases between the two germline ends. Germline CDR1 reads LGHDT; CDR2 reads YNNKEL (reference sequence). Here the CDR3 reads CASSQAASAYYEQYF. The CDR3 region has the DNA TGTGCCAGCAGCCAAGCGGCTAGCGCCTACTACGAGCAGTACTTC.

There are a few counts of this clonotype. Just one base apart from a much larger clone, this may be a read error. This sequence joins TRBV7-8 and TRBJ2-4; TRBD1 agrees at 7 bases. The CDR3 totals 14 residues. The V gene end was trimmed by 6 bases and the J gene end by 4 bases; junction bases not matched to a gene: 6. CDR1 and CDR2 from the germline V gene are SGHVS and FQNEAQ. CDR3 sequence (DNA): TGTGCCAGCAGACGGGACAGTCCAAAAAACATTCAGTACTTC. As protein: CASRRDSPKNIQYF.

At least ten counts were recorded for this clonotype. V usage is TRBV30 and J usage is TRBJ1-6; D unresolved. This CDR3 has 16 amino acids. Germline values: CDR1 GTSNPN, CDR2 SVGIG (reference sequence). V lost 1 base to trimming and J lost 2 bases, with 12 bases between them. In nucleotides, the CDR3 is TGTGCCTGGAGTGCGATCCTTCGGACCTATAATTCACCCCTCCACTTT. It is translated as CAWSAILRTYNSPLHF.

This clonotype occurred a few times. The CDR3 nucleotides are TGTGCCAGCAGCCCATCACTAGCGGGAGGGCCGGGTGAGCAGTTCTTC. It translates to CASSPSLAGGPGEQFF. The chain has TRBV27 and TRBJ2-1, with 13 bases matching TRBD2. The junction had 11 bases not matched to a gene; V was cut back by 6 bases and J by 9 bases. Germline CDR1 and CDR2: MNHEY and SMNVEV (reference sequence). The CDR3 extends over 16 amino acids.

This clonotype was counted many times. V is TRBV5-1 and J is TRBJ2-1; D is possibly TRBD2 (6 bases). The CDR3 extends over 15 amino acids. Trimming pared 2 bases from V and 3 bases from J, leaving 12 bases between. CDR1 is SGHRS, CDR2 YFSETQ, per germline. Written as DNA, the CDR3 is TGCGCCAGCAGCTTTATCCCGGGAGTCTACAATGAGCAGTTCTTC. Its translation: CASSFIPGVYNEQFF.

CDR3 nucleotides: TGTGCCAGCAAGAGAGATTTGACACCGAATTCACCCCTCCACTTT. Translated: CASKRDLTPNSPLHF. V gene TRBV6-2 or TRBV6-3 combines with J gene TRBJ1-6; D ambiguous. The germline V and J ends were trimmed by 7 bases and 7 bases, with 17 bases remaining between them. The CDR3 covers 15 residues. Germline V CDR1 and CDR2: MNHEY, SVGEGT.

The CDR3 DNA sequence: TGTGCCAGTAGTATCTCTACAGAGGAGACCCAGTACTTC. Its translation is CASSISTEETQYF. V and J are TRBV19 and TRBJ2-1; unclear D gene. The DNA end lines up better with TRBJ2-5; the J call may be wrong. This CDR3 comprises 13 residues. CDR1 and CDR2 from the germline V gene are LNHDA and SQIVND (reference sequence).

The rearrangement uses TRBV28 and TRBJ2-7; 8 bases match TRBD2. V lost 6 bases, J lost 5 bases, and 6 bases stayed unmatched. The CDR3 length is 13 residues. Germline V gene sequence: CDR1 MDHEN, CDR2 SYDVKM. CDR3 amino acids: CASRRSGSHEQYF. CDR3 nucleotide sequence: TGTGCCAGCAGGAGAAGCGGGAGCCACGAGCAGTACTTC. Together with reference TRBV28 and TRBJ2-7, the CDR3 gives the full variable domain: DVKVTQSSRYLVKRTGEKVFLECVQDMDHENMFWYRQDPGLGLRLIYFSYDVKMKEKGDIPEGYSVSREKKERFSLILESASTNQTSMYLCASRRSGSHEQYFGPGTRLTVT.

The sample holds many counts of this clonotype. This chain joins TRBV12-3 or TRBV12-4 and TRBJ1-1; D is unresolved. V lost 4 bases, J lost 0 bases, and 9 bases lay in between. This CDR3 has 14 amino acids. The CDR3 DNA is TGTGCCAGCAGTTCAGAGGATCTGAACACTGAAGCTTTCTTT. Protein product: CASSSEDLNTEAFF.

Note on this clonotype: A single base is all that separates this from a far larger clone, so a read error is likely. The chain uses TRBV2 and TRBJ2-1; possibly TRBD1 or TRBD2 for D (6 bases each). The end of the DNA aligns better with TRBJ2-5, so the J call may be wrong. Germline V gene sequence: CDR1 SNHLY, CDR2 FYNNEI. The CDR3 covers 13 residues. This CDR3 reads CVSSEGGLETQYF. The CDR3 nucleotides are TGTGTCAGCAGTGAGGGGGGCCTGGAGACCCAGTACTTC.

The rearrangement joins TRBV3-1 to TRBJ2-3; 7 bases map to TRBD1. J gave up 2 bases and V 2 bases, and 10 bases lay outside the gene matches. Germline V gene lookup returns CDR1 LGHDT and CDR2 YNNKEL (reference sequence). The CDR3 has 17 residues. The CDR3 DNA is TGTGCCAGCAGCCAAATCCCGATACAGGGGTCCACAGATACGCAGTATTTT. Encoded protein: CASSQIPIQGSTDTQYF.

The table lists this clonotype with many counts. The chain recombines TRBV12-3 or TRBV12-4 with TRBJ1-1, with D maybe TRBD1 (5 bases). V lost 6 bases to trimming and J lost 3 bases, with 14 bases between them. CDR3 length equals 14 residues. Here the CDR3 reads CASRAGMVHTEAFF. In DNA, the CDR3 is TGTGCCAGCAGGGCAGGGATGGTACACACTGAAGCTTTCTTT.